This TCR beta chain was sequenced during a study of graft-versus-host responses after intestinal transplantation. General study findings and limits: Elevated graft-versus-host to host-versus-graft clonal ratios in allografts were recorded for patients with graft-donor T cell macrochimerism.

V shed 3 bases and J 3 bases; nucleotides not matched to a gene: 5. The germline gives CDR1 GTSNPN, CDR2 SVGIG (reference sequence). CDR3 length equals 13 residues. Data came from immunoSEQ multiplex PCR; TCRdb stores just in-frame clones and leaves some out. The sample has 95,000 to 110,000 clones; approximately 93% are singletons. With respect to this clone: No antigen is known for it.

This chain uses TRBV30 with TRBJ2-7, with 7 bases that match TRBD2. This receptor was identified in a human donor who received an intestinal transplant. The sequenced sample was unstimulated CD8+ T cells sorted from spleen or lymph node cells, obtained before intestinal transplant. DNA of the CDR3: TGTGCCTGGAGAGGGACTAACGGCTACGAGCAGTACTTC. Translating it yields CAWRGTNGYEQYF.